The sequence of this TCR beta chain was determined in a study of blood T cell repertoires in COVID-19. This CDR3 is 15 amino acids long. Trimming removed 0 bases at V and 3 bases at J, with 10 bases between. Germline V lookup: CDR1 SGHDT, CDR2 YYEEEE. Clones were sequenced by immunoSEQ multiplex PCR, and TCRdb holds only the in-frame ones, with some missing. Altogether roughly 340,000 clones are present, approximately 88% being singletons, with the ten largest covering 3%. The V gene is TRBV5-6, the J gene TRBJ2-1; D is uncertain. This TCR was sampled from a young woman with COVID-19, enrolled during active disease. Sample: peripheral blood. The DNA of the CDR3 is TGTGCCAGCAGCTTGGGGGCAGGCTTCTACAATGAGCAGTTCTTC. Translating gives CASSLGAGFYNEQFF.